This paragraph reports one TCR beta chain. The antigen is unknown. The immunoSEQ assay was version 4, run in survey mode. The method was immunoSEQ multiplex PCR; TCRdb's version includes in-frame clones alone and lacks a portion of them. The sample has 19,000 or so clones; 65% are singletons. These data come from a study of persistence of HIV-infected CD4 T cells. Study conclusions and caveats: Antigen-responding cells were enriched for degenerate expanded CDR3beta sequences.

CDR3 length: 18 amino acids. Germline lookup yields CDR1 MGHRA and CDR2 YSYEKL. Trimming at V came to 0 bases and at J to 1 base, leaving 11 bases not matched to a gene. Overlapping HIV-1 Gag 15-mer peptides at approximately 0.91 ug per peptide per mL were used. Responding CD4+ T cells were sorted by upregulation of both CD40 ligand and CD69. This specimen consisted of CD4+ T cells sorted from PBMCs after roughly 18-hour stimulation, obtained from a patient who received antiretroviral therapy. The chain is built from TRBV4-1 and TRBJ1-1; 7 bases align to TRBD1. This clonotype was sampled from an adult woman with HIV who was CMV-seropositive. The CDR3 DNA reads as TGCGCCAGCAGCCAAGAGGGGGATGACAGGGTGAGGAACACTGAAGCTTTCTTT. Protein sequence: CASSQEGDDRVRNTEAFF.